Below, 21 T cell receptor beta chains from the same sample are listed, as sequenced in a study of blood T cell repertoires in COVID-19. This table comes from immunoSEQ multiplex PCR, and its TCRdb copy is limited to in-frame clones, with some not included. The sample yields 90,000 to 120,000 clones, roughly 80% seen once. The sample consisted of peripheral blood. The receptor set was obtained from a man between 65 and 79 years old with active or convalescent COVID-19.

The chain joins TRBV23-1 to TRBJ1-2, with D maybe TRBD1 (5 bases). TRBV23-1 has ORF status, its function being uncertain. The V end lost 4 bases, the J end lost 7 bases, and 13 bases lay between the germline ends. CDR3 length equals 13 residues. The CDR3 is CASSRKGAGGYTF. As DNA, the CDR3 is TGCGCCAGCAGTCGTAAAGGGGCTGGTGGCTACACCTTC.

The CDR3 protein is CASTIGRGTNEKLFF. CDR3 coding DNA: TGTGCCAGTACCATAGGTCGGGGAACTAATGAAAAACTGTTTTTT. The chain recombines TRBV19 with TRBJ1-4; D is undetermined. CDR3 length equals 15 residues. V lost 7 bases to trimming and J lost 1 base, with 13 bases between them. Germline V CDR1 and CDR2: LNHDA, SQIVND (reference sequence).

This chain uses TRBV7-8 with TRBJ2-2; the match to TRBD2 covers 9 bases. The CDR3 is 19 residues long. Germline V gene lookup returns CDR1 SGHVS and CDR2 FQNEAQ. Losses at the gene ends were 3 bases for V and 5 bases for J; bases not matched to a gene: 16. CDR3 residues: CASSFGLAGIVLGTGELFF. CDR3 DNA sequence: TGTGCCAGCAGCTTCGGCCTAGCGGGAATCGTCTTAGGAACCGGGGAGCTGTTTTTT.

The chain combines TRBV27 with TRBJ1-2, with TRBD1 as a possible D gene (5 bases). This CDR3 has 13 residues. The germline CDR1 and CDR2 sequences are MNHEY and SMNVEV (reference sequence). V was clipped by 5 bases and J by 5 bases, with 12 bases between them. CDR3 in amino acids: CASSGRRGYGYTF. Written as DNA, the CDR3 is TGTGCCAGCAGTGGACGGAGGGGTTATGGCTACACCTTC.

V gene TRBV4-1 combines with J gene TRBJ2-7; possibly TRBD1 for D (5 bases). Germline CDR1 reads MGHRA; CDR2 reads YSYEKL. Trimming removed 3 bases from V and 7 bases from J, with 7 bases in between. The CDR3 loop spans 11 amino acids. CDR3 sequence: CASSQQGEQYF. The CDR3 DNA reads as TGCGCCAGCAGCCAGCAGGGAGAGCAGTACTTC.

V usage is TRBV9 and J usage is TRBJ2-7; TRBD1 might be the D (6 bases). Trimming stripped 4 bases from V and 3 bases from J, with 14 bases between. Per the germline V gene, CDR1 is SGDLS and CDR2 is YYNGEE. CDR3 length: 14 amino acids. The chain's CDR3 is CASSPIGRGYEQYF. The DNA of the CDR3 is TGTGCCAGCAGCCCTATCGGCAGGGGCTACGAGCAGTACTTC.

This clone has just one count. The J gene is TRBJ2-5, the V gene TRBV5-4, with 8 bases fitting TRBD2. After removal of 0 bases from V and 3 bases from J, the junction contained 7 bases not matched to a gene. This CDR3 is 16 amino acids long. Germline lookup yields CDR1 SGHNT and CDR2 YYREEE (reference sequence). The chain's CDR3 is CASSLVGAGVEETQYF. The CDR3 region has the DNA TGTGCCAGCAGCTTGGTTGGAGCGGGGGTGGAAGAGACCCAGTACTTC.

This clone was seen a single time. J is TRBJ2-2 and V is TRBV11-3; D may be TRBD1 (6 bases). Germline CDR1 reads SGHNT; CDR2 reads YENEEA. V was cut by 0 bases and J by 5 bases, with 13 bases left in between. The CDR3 spans 16 residues. CDR3 sequence: CASSLDRGFDTGELFF. The CDR3 DNA reads as TGTGCCAGCAGCTTAGACAGGGGATTTGATACCGGGGAGCTGTTTTTT.

This chain uses TRBV11-2 with TRBJ2-7, with TRBD1 matching over 7 bases. V shed 5 bases, J shed 4 bases, and the junction held 5 bases outside the gene matches. Germline CDR1 and CDR2: SGHAT and FQNNGV. The length of the CDR3 is 13 residues. CDR3 residues: CASSQGTAYEQYF. The CDR3 coding sequence is TGTGCCAGCAGCCAAGGGACAGCTTACGAGCAGTACTTC.

The table lists this clone with a count of one. The chain carries TRBV5-1 and TRBJ2-5; 12 bases match TRBD2. CDR1 SGHRS and CDR2 YFSETQ come from the germline V gene. V lost 5 bases and J lost 4; bases outside the gene matches: 6. There are 15 residues in the CDR3. CDR3 residues: CASSNLAGGPETQYF. The DNA of the CDR3 is TGCGCCAGCAGTAACCTAGCGGGGGGGCCAGAGACCCAGTACTTC.

The chain employs TRBV29-1 and TRBJ2-5; TRBD2 aligns across 10 bases. Germline trimming cut 4 bases from V and 3 bases from J; bases unmatched to any gene: 11. CDR1 and CDR2 (germline): SQVTM, ANQGSEA. The CDR3 spans 16 residues. The CDR3 protein is CSVVLFTSGEEETQYF. Here the CDR3 DNA reads TGCAGCGTTGTTTTGTTCACTAGCGGGGAGGAAGAGACCCAGTACTTC.

This chain uses TRBV30 with TRBJ2-3, with TRBD2 identical over 9 bases. Unmatched junction bases numbered 5, after V lost 1 base and J lost 9 bases. Germline V CDR1 and CDR2: GTSNPN, SVGIG (reference sequence). The CDR3 has 13 amino acids. The CDR3: CAWSARGRVTQYF. The CDR3 nucleotides are TGTGCCTGGAGTGCCCGCGGGAGGGTCACGCAGTATTTT.

The chain employs TRBV7-2 and TRBJ1-5, with a possible D match to TRBD1 (6 bases). The V gene lost 1 base and the J gene lost 6 bases, with 13 bases spanning the gap. Germline V CDR1 and CDR2: SGHTA, FQGNSA. The length of the CDR3 is 15 residues. The CDR3 region has the DNA TGTGCCAGCAGCTTAGGTACAGGGAACGGTCAGCCCCAGCATTTT. Its translation: CASSLGTGNGQPQHF. Combining the CDR3 with reference TRBV7-2 and TRBJ1-5 gives the whole variable domain GAGVSQSPSNKVTEKGKDVELRCDPISGHTALYWYRQSLGQGLEFLIYFQGNSAPDKSGLPSDRFSAERTGGSVSTLTIQRTQQEDSAVYLCASSLGTGNGQPQHFGDGTRLSIL.

The J gene is TRBJ1-1, the V gene TRBV5-5, with a tentative D call TRBD1 (5 bases). The CDR3 extends over 17 amino acids. Trimming removed 2 bases at V and 4 bases at J, with 21 bases between. CDR1 SGHKS and CDR2 YYEKEE come from the germline V gene (reference sequence). CDR3 DNA: TGTGCCAGCAGCTTAGGGAATGTCGACAGATTAGCCACTGAAGCTTTCTTT. This sequence encodes CASSLGNVDRLATEAFF.

The sample holds one count of this clone. This chain uses TRBV11-3 with TRBJ1-1; the D is unclear. Germline values: CDR1 SGHNT, CDR2 YENEEA. V was shortened by 3 bases and J by 1 base, with 6 bases between the two germline ends. The CDR3 extends over 13 amino acids. CDR3 nucleotide sequence: TGTGCCAGCAGCTTTCAACAGAACACTGAAGCTTTCTTT. Residues: CASSFQQNTEAFF.

J is TRBJ2-1 and V is TRBV4-2; D call uncertain. Germline V gene sequence: CDR1 LGHNA, CDR2 YNFKEQ. This CDR3 is 16 amino acids long. Deletions cut 1 base from V and 7 bases from J, with 17 bases between. CDR3 in amino acids: CASSQGASVLANEQFF. DNA of the CDR3: TGTGCCAGCAGCCAAGGCGCTAGTGTACTGGCGAATGAGCAGTTCTTC.

The V call is TRBV3-1 (or the pseudogene TRBV3-2), the J call TRBJ2-3; D not certain. CDR1 is LGHDT and CDR2 is YNNKEL in the germline V gene (reference sequence). The CDR3 runs 15 residues. V lost 3 bases and J lost 2, with 12 bases in between. CDR3 bases: TGTGCCAGCAGCCATAGTCCCACCTTCACAGATACGCAGTATTTT. It specifies CASSHSPTFTDTQYF.

The chain employs TRBV23-1 and TRBJ1-1; D is undetermined. TRBV23-1 is recorded as an ORF, its role being uncertain. The V end lost 4 bases, the J end lost 10 bases, and 10 bases lay between the germline ends. This CDR3 region has 11 residues. In DNA, the CDR3 is TGCGCCAGCAGTCCATGGGCGCGAGCTTTCTTT. Translated: CASSPWARAFF.

This rearrangement joins TRBV28 to TRBJ1-2; tentatively, D is TRBD1 (5 bases). The CDR3 length is 12 residues. Trimming removed 10 bases from V and 1 base from J, with 10 bases in between. From germline, CDR1 is MDHEN and CDR2 SYDVKM. The CDR3 reads CATLDSNYGYTF. The CDR3 coding sequence is TGTGCCACCCTCGACAGTAACTATGGCTACACCTTC.

The rearrangement uses TRBV6-5 and TRBJ2-3; 7 bases are a match to TRBD2. In germline, CDR1 is MNHEY, CDR2 SVGAGI. V shed 4 bases and J 4 bases; nucleotides not matched to a gene: 5. CDR3 length equals 14 residues. CDR3 loop: CASSFRTSADTQYF. The CDR3 DNA sequence: TGTGCCAGCAGTTTCCGAACTAGCGCAGATACGCAGTATTTT.

This chain uses TRBV6-5 with TRBJ1-2, with 12 positions matching TRBD1. The ends lost 2 bases at V and 7 bases at J; junction bases unmatched: 5. The germline gives CDR1 MNHEY, CDR2 SVGAGI. The CDR3 extends over 15 amino acids. CDR3: CASSYLGQGASGYTF. CDR3 DNA sequence: TGTGCCAGCAGTTACCTGGGACAGGGGGCATCTGGCTACACCTTC.